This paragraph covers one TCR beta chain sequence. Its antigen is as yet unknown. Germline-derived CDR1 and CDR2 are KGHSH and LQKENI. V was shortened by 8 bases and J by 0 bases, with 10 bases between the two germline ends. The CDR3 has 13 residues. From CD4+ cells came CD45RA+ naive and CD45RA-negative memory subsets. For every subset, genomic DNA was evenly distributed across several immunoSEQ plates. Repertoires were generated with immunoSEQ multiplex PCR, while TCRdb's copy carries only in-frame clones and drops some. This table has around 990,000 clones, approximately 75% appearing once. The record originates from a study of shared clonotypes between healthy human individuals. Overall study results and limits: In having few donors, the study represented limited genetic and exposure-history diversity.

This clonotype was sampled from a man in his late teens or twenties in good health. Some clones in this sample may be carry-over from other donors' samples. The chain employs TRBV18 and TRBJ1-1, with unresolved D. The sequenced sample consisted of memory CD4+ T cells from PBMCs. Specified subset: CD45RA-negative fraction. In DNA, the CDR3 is TGTGCCAGCGTCTATAACATGAACACTGAAGCTTTCTTT. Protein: CASVYNMNTEAFF.